The T cell receptor (beta chain) under discussion was sequenced for a study of blood T cell repertoires in COVID-19. Study information: PBMCs, B-cell-depleted T cells, or T cells were the source of the cDNA or gDNA that made up the material.

Produced via immunoSEQ multiplex PCR; TCRdb's table is partial and in-frame only. The sample includes about 140,000 clones, over 80% of them seen just once. The receptor was derived from a man aged 30 to 45 with COVID-19, enrolled during active disease. What was sequenced was peripheral blood.

The CDR3 DNA reads TGTGCCAGCAGGATTGGGGGGTCCAAAAACATTCAGTACTTC. Its protein product is CASRIGGSKNIQYF. The chain uses TRBV13 and TRBJ2-4; D possibly corresponds to TRBD2 (6 bases). The CDR3 covers 14 residues. Trimming pared 6 bases from V and 2 bases from J, leaving 11 bases between. CDR1 PRHDT and CDR2 FYEKMQ come from the germline V gene (reference sequence).